The 30 T cell receptor beta chains presented below share a single source sample, sequenced in a study of glioma-infiltrating T cells after dendritic cell vaccination. This table comes from immunoSEQ multiplex PCR, and its TCRdb copy is limited to in-frame clones, with some not included. The table lists tens of thousands of clones, 65% to 90% of them singletons, with approximately 10% in the top ten. The input for sequencing was blood, taken before dendritic cell vaccination. Receptors originate from a human donor with glioblastoma.

This clone was seen just once. The chain employs TRBV28 and TRBJ1-2; a possible D gene is TRBD1 (6 bases). CDR3 length: 12 amino acids. The germline gives CDR1 MDHEN, CDR2 SYDVKM. V was shortened by 3 bases and J by 6 bases, with 8 bases between the two germline ends. The CDR3 protein is CASSFTGNGYTF. The CDR3, as DNA: TGTGCCAGCAGTTTCACAGGGAATGGCTACACCTTC.

The V call is TRBV10-3, the J call TRBJ1-4; 7 nucleotides align to TRBD1. J was trimmed by 6 bases and V by 2 bases; bases with no gene match: 6. From germline, CDR1 is ENHRY and CDR2 SYGVKD. The CDR3 length is 15 residues. CDR3 DNA: TGTGCCATCAGTGAGAACAGGGGAAACTATGAAAAACTGTTTTTT. Encoded protein: CAISENRGNYEKLFF.

This clone came up once. V usage is TRBV9 and J usage is TRBJ2-7; no clear D. The CDR3 contains 15 residues. V gave up 4 bases and J gave up 1 base, with 15 bases separating them. Looked up from germline, CDR1 is SGDLS and CDR2 is YYNGEE. The CDR3 region is CASSPELSVSYEQYF. The DNA for the CDR3 is TGTGCCAGCAGCCCCGAACTCAGCGTATCCTACGAGCAGTACTTC. The full variable domain, completed using reference TRBV9 and TRBJ2-7, is DSGVTQTPKHLITATGQRVTLRCSPRSGDLSVYWYQQSLDQGLQFLIQYYNGEERAKGNILERFSAQQFPDLHSELNLSSLELGDSALYFCASSPELSVSYEQYFGPGTRLTVT.

The chain joins TRBV5-1 to TRBJ2-1; 11 bases are shared with TRBD2. V was clipped by 0 bases and J by 4 bases; unmatched bases: 0. CDR1 and CDR2 (germline): SGHRS, YFSETQ. The CDR3 covers 15 residues. Here the CDR3 reads CASSLVAGGYNEQFF. The CDR3 DNA sequence: TGCGCCAGCAGCTTGGTAGCGGGAGGGTACAATGAGCAGTTCTTC.

In its sample, this clone was seen once. The chain couples TRBV5-8 to TRBJ1-5; 11 bases align to TRBD1. The V and J ends lost 3 bases and 4 bases, in that order; junction bases with no gene match: 3. The CDR3 runs to 15 residues. Germline CDR1 reads SGHTS; CDR2 reads YDEGEE. CDR3 in DNA: TGTGCCAGCAGCTCGGACAGGGGGCGAAATCAGCCCCAGCATTTT. Amino acids: CASSSDRGRNQPQHF.

The chain is built from TRBV30 and TRBJ2-7; 10 bases are shared with TRBD2. Germline V lookup: CDR1 GTSNPN, CDR2 SVGIG (reference sequence). Losses at the gene ends were 0 bases for V and 3 bases for J; bases not matched to a gene: 5. The CDR3 is 15 residues long. The CDR3 DNA reads as TGTGCCTGGAGTGTTAGCGGGAGGCCAGACTACGAGCAGTACTTC. This sequence encodes CAWSVSGRPDYEQYF.

Here the CDR3 DNA reads TGTGCCAGCAGCCAAGATTTGAGAGGCCAAACTGAAGCTTTCTTT. As protein: CASSQDLRGQTEAFF. The chain couples TRBV4-2 to TRBJ1-1; D not resolved. The length of the CDR3 is 15 residues. Germline V gene sequence: CDR1 LGHNA, CDR2 YNFKEQ. Trimming shortened V by 0 bases and J by 5 bases, and 13 bases separated the two germline ends.

The DNA of the CDR3 is TGTGCCAGCAGTTTATCGGTCGCCAGGGGCCATGGCTACACCTTC. Translating it yields CASSLSVARGHGYTF. The chain joins TRBV27 to TRBJ1-2, with D maybe TRBD1 (6 bases). The CDR3 length is 15 residues. With 0 bases removed from V and 6 bases from J, the gap between germline ends came to 14 bases. Per the germline V gene, CDR1 is MNHEY and CDR2 is SMNVEV (reference sequence).

The chain combines TRBV19 with TRBJ1-1; 9 bases map to TRBD1. CDR1 and CDR2 from the germline V gene are LNHDA and SQIVND (reference sequence). The CDR3 is 12 residues long. V was pared by 11 bases and J by 7 bases, with 8 bases of the junction left unmatched. The CDR3: CASQGQGVEAFF. For the CDR3, the DNA is TGTGCCTCCCAGGGACAGGGAGTTGAAGCTTTCTTT.

The chain couples TRBV14 to TRBJ2-7, with 7 bases matching TRBD1. V was clipped by 0 bases and J by 5 bases; unmatched bases: 10. The CDR3 runs 16 residues. Germline V gene lookup returns CDR1 SGHDN and CDR2 FVKESK. This CDR3 is CASSQDSRQGRHEQYF. The DNA of the CDR3 is TGTGCCAGCAGCCAAGATAGCAGACAGGGTCGACACGAGCAGTACTTC.

The chain joins TRBV2 to TRBJ2-5, with D tentatively TRBD1 (6 bases). This CDR3 region has 12 residues. Trimming pared 7 bases from V and 3 bases from J, leaving 9 bases between. Germline CDR1 and CDR2: SNHLY and FYNNEI. The CDR3: CASKYREETQYF. The CDR3 coding sequence is TGTGCCAGCAAGTACAGGGAAGAGACCCAGTACTTC.

CDR3 loop: CASSQDEAGGTDTQYF. The CDR3 nucleotides read TGCGCCAGCAGCCAAGACGAGGCAGGAGGAACAGATACGCAGTATTTT. The chain has TRBV4-3 and TRBJ2-3; TRBD2 might be the D (5 bases). V dropped 0 bases and J dropped 3 bases, with 13 bases sitting between them. The germline gives CDR1 LGHNA, CDR2 YSLEER. CDR3 size: 16 residues.

The J gene is TRBJ1-2, the V gene TRBV27; no firm D call. Germline V gene lookup returns CDR1 MNHEY and CDR2 SMNVEV (reference sequence). This CDR3 has 15 residues. Trimming stripped 5 bases from V and 9 bases from J, with 22 bases between. As DNA, the CDR3 is TGTGCCAGCAGTCCTCTTGTGGATACGGGCGGGAGCTACACCTTC. Protein: CASSPLVDTGGSYTF.

This clone showed up just a few times. The V gene is TRBV29-1, the J gene TRBJ1-2; TRBD1 matches 8 bases. This CDR3 is 14 amino acids long. CDR1 SQVTM and CDR2 ANQGSEA come from the germline V gene. Losses at the gene ends were 6 bases for V and 8 bases for J; bases not matched to a gene: 14. This CDR3 is CSVVEGTGGSGYTF. As DNA, the CDR3 is TGCAGCGTGGTAGAAGGGACAGGTGGTAGCGGCTACACCTTC.

This chain's CDR3 is CATSPGRQSDYGYTF. In nucleotides, the CDR3 is TGTGCCACCAGCCCCGGCAGGCAAAGTGACTATGGCTACACCTTC. This chain connects TRBV15 to TRBJ1-2, with D hard to call. The CDR3 length is 15 residues. Trimming shortened V by 5 bases and J by 3 bases, and 16 bases separated the two germline ends. CDR1 is LNHNV and CDR2 is YYDKDF in the germline V gene (reference sequence).

The chain employs TRBV7-9 and TRBJ1-6; tentatively, D is TRBD1 (5 bases). Germline-derived CDR1 and CDR2 are SEHNR and FQNEAQ (reference sequence). The CDR3 is 18 residues long. Trimming pared 1 base from V and 1 base from J, leaving 14 bases between. The CDR3 reads CASSLGPGGGSYNSPLHF. The CDR3 coding sequence is TGTGCCAGCAGCTTAGGACCCGGCGGGGGGTCCTATAATTCACCCCTCCACTTT. The full variable domain, with the rest looked up from reference TRBV7-9 and TRBJ1-6, is DTGVSQNPRHKITKRGQNVTFRCDPISEHNRLYWYRQTLGQGPEFLTYFQNEAQLEKSRLLSDRFSAERPKGSFSTLEIQRTEQGDSAMYLCASSLGPGGGSYNSPLHFGNGTRLTVT.

The V and J genes are TRBV7-3 and TRBJ2-3; no firm D call. Trimming shortened V by 5 bases and J by 1 base, and 7 bases separated the two germline ends. Germline V gene lookup returns CDR1 SGHTA and CDR2 FQGTGA. The CDR3 is 13 amino acids. Written as DNA, the CDR3 is TGTGCCAGCAGCGCCGAGCGCACAGATACGCAGTATTTT. Translation gives CASSAERTDTQYF.

The chain is built from TRBV23-1 and TRBJ2-7, with D possibly TRBD2 on 5 matching bases. TRBV23-1 is assigned to the ORF class and has an uncertain function. The CDR3 consists of 16 residues. Trimming stripped 0 bases from V and 2 bases from J, with 14 bases between. The DNA of the CDR3 is TGCGCCAGCAGTCAATCAAGGCCTGGGGAGACCTACGAGCAGTACTTC. This sequence encodes CASSQSRPGETYEQYF.

The chain couples TRBV4-1 to TRBJ2-3; 9 positions agree with TRBD1. This CDR3 has 18 amino acids. Germline values: CDR1 MGHRA, CDR2 YSYEKL. The trim removed 0 bases at V and 1 base at J, leaving 8 bases unmatched. The DNA of the CDR3 is TGCGCCAGCAGCCAAGAAAACGGACAGGGGATTGGCACAGATACGCAGTATTTT. Translating gives CASSQENGQGIGTDTQYF.

The gene calls are TRBV9 and TRBJ1-6; TRBD1 might be the D (6 bases). Germline V lookup: CDR1 SGDLS, CDR2 YYNGEE. The CDR3 loop spans 16 amino acids. The V and J ends lost 3 bases and 8 bases respectively, with 18 bases between them. DNA of the CDR3: TGTGCCAGCAGCGCCACTCGACAGGCGTTTTATTCACCCCTCCACTTT. This sequence encodes CASSATRQAFYSPLHF.

This clone appeared once. The chain links TRBV27 to TRBJ1-1; 7 bases fit TRBD1. CDR1 and CDR2 (germline): MNHEY, SMNVEV (reference sequence). There are 16 residues in the CDR3. Losses at the gene ends were 3 bases for V and 4 bases for J; bases not matched to a gene: 11. The CDR3 sequence: CASSFLTGRGGTEAFF. In nucleotides, the CDR3 is TGTGCCAGCAGTTTCCTGACAGGGCGTGGGGGCACTGAAGCTTTCTTT.

The CDR3 loop is CAISYSGTGASYEQYF. The CDR3 nucleotides are TGTGCCATCAGTTACTCCGGGACAGGGGCCTCCTACGAGCAGTACTTC. The rearrangement joins TRBV10-3 to TRBJ2-7, with 10 bases that match TRBD1. The germline gives CDR1 ENHRY, CDR2 SYGVKD. The CDR3 has 16 amino acids. The J segment lost 0 bases and the V segment lost 5 bases, leaving 7 bases of the junction unmatched.

The chain recombines TRBV21-1 with TRBJ2-4; TRBD1 is taken as the D call from the table, unchecked against the DNA. TRBV21-1 is deemed a pseudogene. The CDR3 sequence is 14 residues long. The CDR3 sequence: CASSKGDRQNIQYF. Written as DNA, the CDR3 is TGTGCCAGCAGCAAAGGGGACAGGCAAAACATTCAGTACTTC.

This chain connects TRBV5-1 to TRBJ1-1; D remains ambiguous. The CDR3 is made up of 16 amino acids. V shed 2 bases and J shed 1 base, with 15 bases lying between them. Germline-derived CDR1 and CDR2 are SGHRS and YFSETQ. Here the CDR3 DNA reads TGCGCCAGCAGCTTTGGTTTTTCAGTAGCGAACACTGAAGCTTTCTTT. Residues: CASSFGFSVANTEAFF.

V is TRBV19 and J is TRBJ1-2, with unresolved D. The germline V and J ends were trimmed by 5 bases and 4 bases, with 14 bases remaining between them. The CDR3 runs 14 residues. The V gene's germline CDR1 is LNHDA and CDR2 SQIVND (reference sequence). As DNA, the CDR3 is TGTGCCAGTAGTGGGCCAGTCCACCTCTATGGCTACACCTTC. This sequence encodes CASSGPVHLYGYTF.

This chain uses TRBV7-9 with TRBJ2-2; the D gene is possibly TRBD1 (6 bases). With 4 bases removed from V and 1 base from J, the gap between germline ends came to 10 bases. CDR3 length: 15 amino acids. Germline V lookup: CDR1 SEHNR, CDR2 FQNEAQ (reference sequence). The CDR3 sequence: CASSSPTGNTGELFF. The DNA for the CDR3 is TGTGCCAGCAGCTCGCCGACAGGGAACACCGGGGAGCTGTTTTTT.

The chain joins TRBV5-4 to TRBJ2-7; D call uncertain. The germline gives CDR1 SGHNT, CDR2 YYREEE (reference sequence). V was clipped by 5 bases and J by 2 bases, with 5 bases between them. The CDR3 runs 11 residues. CDR3 in amino acids: CASRTPYEQYF. CDR3 DNA: TGTGCCAGCAGGACTCCCTACGAGCAGTACTTC.

This clone was picked up a small number of times. This sequence joins TRBV19 and TRBJ1-2, with 11 bases fitting TRBD1. The V segment lost 4 bases and the J segment 7 bases; nucleotides outside the gene matches: 5. CDR1 is LNHDA and CDR2 is SQIVND in the germline V gene (reference sequence). The CDR3 length is 14 residues. Here the CDR3 reads CASSKDRGLGGYTF. In nucleotides, the CDR3 is TGTGCCAGTAGTAAGGACAGGGGGCTTGGTGGCTACACCTTC.

V gene TRBV7-2 combines with J gene TRBJ2-5; 9 nucleotides agree with TRBD2. Germline V gene data show CDR1 as SGHTA and CDR2 as FQGNSA. This CDR3 has 15 residues. After removal of 4 bases from V and 1 base from J, the junction contained 4 bases not matched to a gene. The CDR3 nucleotides read TGTGCCAGCAGCTCCCCAGCGGGGGGCCAAGAGACCCAGTACTTC. The encoded protein is CASSSPAGGQETQYF. The whole variable domain, filled in from reference TRBV7-2 and TRBJ2-5, reads GAGVSQSPSNKVTEKGKDVELRCDPISGHTALYWYRQSLGQGLEFLIYFQGNSAPDKSGLPSDRFSAERTGGSVSTLTIQRTQQEDSAVYLCASSSPAGGQETQYFGPGTRLLVL.

J is TRBJ1-1 and V is TRBV28; 12 bases align to TRBD1. V was pared by 6 bases and J by 1 base, with 15 bases of the junction left unmatched. The CDR3 totals 19 residues. Germline loops: CDR1 MDHEN, CDR2 SYDVKM. The CDR3 spells CASSLGTGGAIWGNTEAFF. Here the CDR3 DNA reads TGTGCCAGCAGCTTAGGGACAGGGGGCGCGATTTGGGGGAACACTGAAGCTTTCTTT.